This T cell receptor beta chain was sequenced in a study of blood T cell repertoires in COVID-19. Study as a whole: The origin of the acute and convalescent COVID-19 samples was the United States, Italy and Spain. Sources were T cells, B-cell-depleted T cells, or PBMCs; the material itself was cDNA or gDNA.

Original analysis: Estimated nucleated cell counts came from reference gene primer amplification. Sequencing used immunoSEQ multiplex PCR; TCRdb keeps in-frame clones, though not all of them. V, J and clone size derive from that table, while D and trimming were established from the DNA sequence. Of some 150,000 clones listed, roughly 84% were seen once; the top ten hold 35% to 45%. This CDR3 region has 16 residues. Trimming stripped 2 bases from V and 1 base from J, with 13 bases between. The germline V gene has CDR1 MNHEY and CDR2 SMNVEV (reference sequence). The TCR sequence derives from a human donor in a cohort sampled during active COVID-19. The sequencing sample was made of peripheral blood. The V call is TRBV27, the J call TRBJ2-3; TRBD2 is a possible D gene (6 bases). The CDR3 protein is CASSLGSGGGTDTQYF. The DNA of the CDR3 is TGTGCCAGCAGTTTAGGGTCGGGCGGGGGCACAGATACGCAGTATTTT.